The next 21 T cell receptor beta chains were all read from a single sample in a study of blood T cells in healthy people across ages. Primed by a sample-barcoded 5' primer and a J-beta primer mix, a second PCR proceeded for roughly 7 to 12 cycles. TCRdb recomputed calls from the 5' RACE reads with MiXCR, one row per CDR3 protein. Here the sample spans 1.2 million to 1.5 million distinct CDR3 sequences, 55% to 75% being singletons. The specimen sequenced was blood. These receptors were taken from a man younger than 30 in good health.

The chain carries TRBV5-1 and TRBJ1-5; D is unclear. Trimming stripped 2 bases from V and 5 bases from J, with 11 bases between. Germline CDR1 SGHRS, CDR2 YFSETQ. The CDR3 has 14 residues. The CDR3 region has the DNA TGCGCCAGCAGCTTAAAAGGATTCGATCAGCCCCAGCATTTT. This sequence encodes CASSLKGFDQPQHF.

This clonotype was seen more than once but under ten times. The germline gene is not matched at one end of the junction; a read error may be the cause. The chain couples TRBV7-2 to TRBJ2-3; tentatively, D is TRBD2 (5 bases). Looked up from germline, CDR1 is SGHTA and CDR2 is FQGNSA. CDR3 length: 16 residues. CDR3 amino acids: CASSSPLREGTDTQYF. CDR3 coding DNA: TGTGCCAGCAGCTCCCCTTTGCGAGAGGGCACGGATACGCAGTATTTT.

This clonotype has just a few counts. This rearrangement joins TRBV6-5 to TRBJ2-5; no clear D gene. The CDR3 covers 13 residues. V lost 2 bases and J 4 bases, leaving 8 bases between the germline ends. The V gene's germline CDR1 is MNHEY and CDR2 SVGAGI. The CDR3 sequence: CASSYNGRETQYF. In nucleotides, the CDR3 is TGTGCCAGCAGTTACAACGGAAGAGAGACCCAGTACTTC.

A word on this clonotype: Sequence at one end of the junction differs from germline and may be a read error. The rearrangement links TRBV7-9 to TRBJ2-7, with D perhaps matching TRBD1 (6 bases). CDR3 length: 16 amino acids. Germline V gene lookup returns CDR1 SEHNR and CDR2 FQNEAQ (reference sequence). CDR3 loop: CASSFTGNSDSDEQYF. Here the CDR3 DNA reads TGTGCCAGCAGCTTTACAGGGAACTCCGACTCCGACGAGCAGTACTTC.

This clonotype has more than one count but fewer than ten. CDR3 coding DNA: TGCGCCAGCAGCCCGTCCTCGGACAGGGCAGGGTCACCCCTCCACTTT. Encoded protein: CASSPSSDRAGSPLHF. V and J are TRBV4-1 and TRBJ1-6; 8 nucleotides align to TRBD1. J was trimmed by 10 bases and V by 4 bases; bases with no gene match: 12. Germline V gene sequence: CDR1 MGHRA, CDR2 YSYEKL. The CDR3 spans 16 residues.

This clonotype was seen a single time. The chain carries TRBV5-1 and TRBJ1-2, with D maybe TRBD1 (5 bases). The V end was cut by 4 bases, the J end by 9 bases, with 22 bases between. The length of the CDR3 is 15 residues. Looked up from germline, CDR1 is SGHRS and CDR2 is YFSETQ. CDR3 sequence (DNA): TGCGCCAGCAGCCCCGGGGGACCGGACTTATTTCGCTACACCTTC. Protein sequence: CASSPGGPDLFRYTF.

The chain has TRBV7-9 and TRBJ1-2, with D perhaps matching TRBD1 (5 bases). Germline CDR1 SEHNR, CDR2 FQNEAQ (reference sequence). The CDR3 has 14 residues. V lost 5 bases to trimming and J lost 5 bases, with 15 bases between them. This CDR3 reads CASSEDRWGYGYTF. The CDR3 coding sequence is TGTGCCAGCAGCGAAGACAGATGGGGATATGGCTACACCTTC.

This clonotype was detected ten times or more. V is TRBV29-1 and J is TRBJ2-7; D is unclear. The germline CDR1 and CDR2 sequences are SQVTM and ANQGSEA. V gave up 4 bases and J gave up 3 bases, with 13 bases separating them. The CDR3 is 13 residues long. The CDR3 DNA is TGCAGCGTTGTCGGGCAGCCAGACTACGAGCAGTACTTC. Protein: CSVVGQPDYEQYF.

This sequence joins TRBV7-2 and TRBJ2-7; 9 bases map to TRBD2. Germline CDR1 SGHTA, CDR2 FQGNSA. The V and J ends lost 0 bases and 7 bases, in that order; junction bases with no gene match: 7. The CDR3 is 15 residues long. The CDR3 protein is CASSLALAGLSEQYF. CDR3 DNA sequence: TGTGCCAGCAGCTTAGCGCTAGCGGGATTGTCAGAGCAGTACTTC.

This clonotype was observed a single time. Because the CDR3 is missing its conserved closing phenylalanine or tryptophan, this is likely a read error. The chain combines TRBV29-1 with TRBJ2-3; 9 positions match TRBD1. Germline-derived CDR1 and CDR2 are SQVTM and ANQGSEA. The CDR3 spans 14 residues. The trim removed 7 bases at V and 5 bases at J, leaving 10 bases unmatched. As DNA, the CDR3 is TGCAGCGCCCAAGGGACAGGGTCGTTAGATACGCAGTATTCT. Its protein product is CSAQGTGSLDTQYS.

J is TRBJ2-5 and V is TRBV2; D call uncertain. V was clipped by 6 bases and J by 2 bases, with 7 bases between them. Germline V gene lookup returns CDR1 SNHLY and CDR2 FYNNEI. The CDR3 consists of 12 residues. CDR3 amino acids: CASSLHQETQYF. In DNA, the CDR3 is TGTGCCAGCAGCCTTCATCAAGAGACCCAGTACTTC.

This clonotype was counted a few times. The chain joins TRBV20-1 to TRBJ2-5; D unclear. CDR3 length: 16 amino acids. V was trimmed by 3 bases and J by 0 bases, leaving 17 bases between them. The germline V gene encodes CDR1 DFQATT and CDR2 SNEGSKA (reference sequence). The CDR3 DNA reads TGCAGTGCTAGTAATCTTTTGGCCCGACACCAAGAGACCCAGTACTTC. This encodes CSASNLLARHQETQYF.

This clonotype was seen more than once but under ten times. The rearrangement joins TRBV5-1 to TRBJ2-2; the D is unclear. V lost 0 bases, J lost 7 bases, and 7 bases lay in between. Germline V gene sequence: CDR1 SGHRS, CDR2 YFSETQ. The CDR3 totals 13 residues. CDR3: CASSLGVNGELFF. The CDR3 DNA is TGCGCCAGCAGCTTGGGGGTAAACGGGGAGCTGTTTTTT.

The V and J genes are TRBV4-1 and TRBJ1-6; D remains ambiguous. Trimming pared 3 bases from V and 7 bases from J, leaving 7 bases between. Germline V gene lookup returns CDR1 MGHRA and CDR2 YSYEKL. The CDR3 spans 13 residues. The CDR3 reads CASSHMRNSPLHF. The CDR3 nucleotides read TGCGCCAGCAGCCATATGAGGAATTCACCCCTCCACTTT.

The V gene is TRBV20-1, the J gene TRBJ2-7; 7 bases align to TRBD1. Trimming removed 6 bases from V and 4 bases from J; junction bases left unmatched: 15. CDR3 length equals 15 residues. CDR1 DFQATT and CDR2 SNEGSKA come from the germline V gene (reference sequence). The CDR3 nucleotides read TGCAGTGCACGCGGTATGACAGGGCCCCAATACGAGCAGTACTTC. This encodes CSARGMTGPQYEQYF.

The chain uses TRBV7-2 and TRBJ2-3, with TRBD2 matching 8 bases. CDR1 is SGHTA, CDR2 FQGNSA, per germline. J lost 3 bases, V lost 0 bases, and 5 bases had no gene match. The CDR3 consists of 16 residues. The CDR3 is CASSLAGGATTDTQYF. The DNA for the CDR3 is TGTGCCAGCAGCTTAGCCGGGGGGGCCACGACAGATACGCAGTATTTT.

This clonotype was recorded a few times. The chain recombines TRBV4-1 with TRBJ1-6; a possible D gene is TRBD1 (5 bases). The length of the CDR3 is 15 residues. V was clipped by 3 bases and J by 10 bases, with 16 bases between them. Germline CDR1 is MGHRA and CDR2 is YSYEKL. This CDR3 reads CASSHGGKGESPLHF. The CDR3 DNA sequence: TGCGCCAGCAGCCATGGAGGGAAAGGGGAATCACCCCTCCACTTT.

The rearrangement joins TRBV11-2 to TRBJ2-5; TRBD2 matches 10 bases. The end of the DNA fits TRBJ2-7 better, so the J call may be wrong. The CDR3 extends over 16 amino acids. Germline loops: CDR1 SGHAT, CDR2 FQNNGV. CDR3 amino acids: CASSSITSGITYEQYF. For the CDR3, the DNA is TGTGCCAGCAGCTCGATAACTAGCGGGATTACCTACGAGCAGTACTTC.

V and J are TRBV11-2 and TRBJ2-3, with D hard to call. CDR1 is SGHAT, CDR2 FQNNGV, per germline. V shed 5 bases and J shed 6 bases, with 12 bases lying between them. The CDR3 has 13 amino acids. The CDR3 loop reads CASSDSQPDTQYF. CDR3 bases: TGTGCCAGCAGCGACTCCCAGCCGGATACGCAGTATTTT.

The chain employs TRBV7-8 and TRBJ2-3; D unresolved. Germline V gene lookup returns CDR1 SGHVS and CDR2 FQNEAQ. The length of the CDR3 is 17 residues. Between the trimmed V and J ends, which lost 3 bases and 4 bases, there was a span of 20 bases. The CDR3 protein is CASSLRIRSKRADTQYF. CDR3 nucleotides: TGTGCCAGCAGCTTGAGGATTAGGAGCAAACGCGCAGATACGCAGTATTTT.

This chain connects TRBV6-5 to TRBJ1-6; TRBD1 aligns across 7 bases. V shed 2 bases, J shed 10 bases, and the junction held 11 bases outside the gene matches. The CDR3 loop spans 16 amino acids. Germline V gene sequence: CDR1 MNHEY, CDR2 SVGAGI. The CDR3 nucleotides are TGTGCCAGCAGTTACACAATGACAGGGTTTGGGTCACCCCTCCACTTT. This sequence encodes CASSYTMTGFGSPLHF.